The subject of this entry is one T cell receptor beta chain. Clones were sequenced by immunoSEQ multiplex PCR, and TCRdb holds only the in-frame ones, with some missing. This table holds more than 90,000 clones, about 96% found once. The entry originates in a study of technical replicates of blood from a handful of donors. The CDR3 covers 15 residues. In germline, CDR1 is SGHRS, CDR2 YFSETQ. With V trimmed by 4 bases and J by 4 bases, 8 bases remained unmatched. The receptor was derived from a human donor in good health. Sequencing was done on a sample of T cells isolated from PBMCs. This rearrangement joins TRBV5-1 to TRBJ2-3; 8 nucleotides line up with TRBD2. The CDR3 loop reads CASSLGLAAADTQYF. The CDR3 DNA is TGCGCCAGCAGCCTAGGACTAGCCGCGGCAGATACGCAGTATTTT.